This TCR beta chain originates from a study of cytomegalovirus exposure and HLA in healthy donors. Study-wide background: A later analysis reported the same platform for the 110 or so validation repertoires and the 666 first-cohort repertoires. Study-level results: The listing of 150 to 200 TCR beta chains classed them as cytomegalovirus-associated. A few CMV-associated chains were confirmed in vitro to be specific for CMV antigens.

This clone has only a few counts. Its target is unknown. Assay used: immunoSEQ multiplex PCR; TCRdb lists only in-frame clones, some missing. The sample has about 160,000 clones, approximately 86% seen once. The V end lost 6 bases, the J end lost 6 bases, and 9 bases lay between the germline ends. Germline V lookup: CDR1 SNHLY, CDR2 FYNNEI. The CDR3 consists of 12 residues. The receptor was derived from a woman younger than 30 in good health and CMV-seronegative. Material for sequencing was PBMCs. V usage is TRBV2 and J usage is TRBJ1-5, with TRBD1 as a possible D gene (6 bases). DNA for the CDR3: TGTGCCAGCAGACAGGGTGGTCAGCCCCAGCATTTT. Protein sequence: CASRQGGQPQHF.